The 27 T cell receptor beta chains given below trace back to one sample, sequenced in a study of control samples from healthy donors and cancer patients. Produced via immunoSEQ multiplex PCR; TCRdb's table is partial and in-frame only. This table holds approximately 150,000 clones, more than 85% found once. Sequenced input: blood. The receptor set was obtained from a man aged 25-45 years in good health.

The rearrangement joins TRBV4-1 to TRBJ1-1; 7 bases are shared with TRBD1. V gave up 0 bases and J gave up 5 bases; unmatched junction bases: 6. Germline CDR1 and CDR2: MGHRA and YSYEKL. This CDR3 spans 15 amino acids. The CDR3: CASSQETGQQTEAFF. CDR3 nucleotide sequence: TGCGCCAGCAGCCAAGAGACGGGACAGCAGACTGAAGCTTTCTTT.

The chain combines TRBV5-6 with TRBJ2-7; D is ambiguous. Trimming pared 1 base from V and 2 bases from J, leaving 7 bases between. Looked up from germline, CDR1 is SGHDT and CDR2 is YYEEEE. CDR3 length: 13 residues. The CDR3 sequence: CASSLKAAYEQYF. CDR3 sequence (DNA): TGTGCCAGCAGCTTGAAGGCAGCCTACGAGCAGTACTTC.

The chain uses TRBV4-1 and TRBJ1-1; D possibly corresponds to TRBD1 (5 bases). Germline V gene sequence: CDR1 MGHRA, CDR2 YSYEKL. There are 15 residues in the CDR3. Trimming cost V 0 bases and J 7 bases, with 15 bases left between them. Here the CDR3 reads CASSQDRAGRHEAFF. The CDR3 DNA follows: TGCGCCAGCAGCCAAGATCGGGCAGGGAGGCATGAAGCTTTCTTT.

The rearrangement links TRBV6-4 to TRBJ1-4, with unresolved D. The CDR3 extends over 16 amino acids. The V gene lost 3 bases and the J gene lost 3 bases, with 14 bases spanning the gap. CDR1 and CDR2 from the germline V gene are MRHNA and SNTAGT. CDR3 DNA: TGTGCCAGCAGTGAGCAACTTCAGGAGCCTAATGAAAAACTGTTTTTT. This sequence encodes CASSEQLQEPNEKLFF.

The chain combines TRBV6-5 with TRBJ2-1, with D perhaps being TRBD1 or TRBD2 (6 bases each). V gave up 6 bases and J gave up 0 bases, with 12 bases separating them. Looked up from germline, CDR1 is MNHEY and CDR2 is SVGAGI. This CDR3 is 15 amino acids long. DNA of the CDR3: TGTGCCAGCAGCCCAGAGGGGGGCTCCTACAATGAGCAGTTCTTC. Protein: CASSPEGGSYNEQFF.

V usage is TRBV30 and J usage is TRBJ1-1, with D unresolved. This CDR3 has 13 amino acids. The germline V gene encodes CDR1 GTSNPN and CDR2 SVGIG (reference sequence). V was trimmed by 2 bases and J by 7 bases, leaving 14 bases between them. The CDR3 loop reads CAWSKRVGFEAFF. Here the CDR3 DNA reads TGTGCCTGGAGTAAAAGGGTAGGGTTTGAAGCTTTCTTT.

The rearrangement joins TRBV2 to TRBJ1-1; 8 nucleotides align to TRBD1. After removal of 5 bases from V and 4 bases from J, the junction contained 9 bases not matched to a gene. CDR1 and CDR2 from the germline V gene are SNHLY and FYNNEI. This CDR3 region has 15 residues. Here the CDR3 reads CASSILDRGVTEAFF. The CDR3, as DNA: TGTGCCAGCAGTATCCTTGACAGGGGTGTCACTGAAGCTTTCTTT.

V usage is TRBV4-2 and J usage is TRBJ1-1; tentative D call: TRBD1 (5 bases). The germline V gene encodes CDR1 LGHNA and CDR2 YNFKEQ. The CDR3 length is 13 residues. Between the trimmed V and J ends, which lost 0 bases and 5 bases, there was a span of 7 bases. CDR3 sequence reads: CASSQERGTEAFF. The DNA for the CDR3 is TGTGCCAGCAGCCAAGAAAGGGGAACTGAAGCTTTCTTT.

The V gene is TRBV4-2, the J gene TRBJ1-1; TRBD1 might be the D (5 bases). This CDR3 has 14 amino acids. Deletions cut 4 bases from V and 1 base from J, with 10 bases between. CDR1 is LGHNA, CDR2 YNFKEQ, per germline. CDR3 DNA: TGTGCCAGCAGCCCCCGACAGACGAACACTGAAGCTTTCTTT. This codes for CASSPRQTNTEAFF.

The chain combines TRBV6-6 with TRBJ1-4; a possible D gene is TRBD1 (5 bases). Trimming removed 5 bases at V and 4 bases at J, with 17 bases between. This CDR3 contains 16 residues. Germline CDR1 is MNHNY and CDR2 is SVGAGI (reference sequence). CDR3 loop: CASSRLGTGNNEKLFF. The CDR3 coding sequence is TGTGCCAGCAGTCGCCTGGGGACGGGGAATAATGAAAAACTGTTTTTT.

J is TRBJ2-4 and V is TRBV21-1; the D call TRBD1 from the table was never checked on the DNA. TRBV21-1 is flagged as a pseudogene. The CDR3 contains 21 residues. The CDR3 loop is CASSKEGGQGGSLVTKNIQYF. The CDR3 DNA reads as TGTGCCAGCAGCAAAGAAGGGGGACAGGGAGGGTCCCTAGTAACCAAAAACATTCAGTACTTC.

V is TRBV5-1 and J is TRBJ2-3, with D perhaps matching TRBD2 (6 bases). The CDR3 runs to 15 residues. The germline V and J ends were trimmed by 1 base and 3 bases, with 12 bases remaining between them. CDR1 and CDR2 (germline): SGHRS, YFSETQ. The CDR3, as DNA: TGCGCCAGCAGCTTGTATGGCGGGGCAACAGATACGCAGTATTTT. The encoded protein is CASSLYGGATDTQYF. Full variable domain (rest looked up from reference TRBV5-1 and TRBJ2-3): KAGVTQTPRYLIKTRGQQVTLSCSPISGHRSVSWYQQTPGQGLQFLFEYFSETQRNKGNFPGRFSGRQFSNSRSEMNVSTLELGDSALYLCASSLYGGATDTQYFGPGTRLTVL.

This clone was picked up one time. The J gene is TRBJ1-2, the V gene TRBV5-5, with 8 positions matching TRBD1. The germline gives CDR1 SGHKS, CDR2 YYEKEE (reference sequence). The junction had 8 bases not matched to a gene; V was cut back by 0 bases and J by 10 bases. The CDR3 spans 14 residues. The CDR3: CASSLAARGPAYTF. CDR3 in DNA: TGTGCCAGCAGCTTGGCCGCCAGGGGGCCGGCCTACACCTTC. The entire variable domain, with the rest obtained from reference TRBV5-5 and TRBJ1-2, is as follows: DAGVTQSPTHLIKTRGQQVTLRCSPISGHKSVSWYQQVLGQGPQFIFQYYEKEERGRGNFPDRFSARQFPNYSSELNVNALLLGDSALYLCASSLAARGPAYTFGSGTRLTVV.

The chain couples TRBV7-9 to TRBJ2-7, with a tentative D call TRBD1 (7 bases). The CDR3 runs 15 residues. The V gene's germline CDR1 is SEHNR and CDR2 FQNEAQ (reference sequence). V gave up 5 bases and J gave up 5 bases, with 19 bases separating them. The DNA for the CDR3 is TGTGCCAGCAGCGAAAGACAGGGAGGAATCGACGAGCAGTACTTC. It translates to CASSERQGGIDEQYF.

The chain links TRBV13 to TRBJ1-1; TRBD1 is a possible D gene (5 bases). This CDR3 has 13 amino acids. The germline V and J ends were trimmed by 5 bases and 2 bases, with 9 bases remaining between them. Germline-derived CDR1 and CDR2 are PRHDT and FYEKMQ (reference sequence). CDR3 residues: CASSRQGNTEAFF. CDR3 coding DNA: TGTGCCAGCAGCCGGCAGGGAAACACTGAAGCTTTCTTT.

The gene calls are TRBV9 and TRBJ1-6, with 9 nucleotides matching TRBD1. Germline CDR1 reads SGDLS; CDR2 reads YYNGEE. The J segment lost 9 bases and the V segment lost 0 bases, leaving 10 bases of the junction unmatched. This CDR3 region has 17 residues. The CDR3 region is CASSVGVTGGGSSPLHF. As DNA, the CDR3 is TGTGCCAGCAGCGTAGGAGTGACAGGGGGTGGTAGTTCACCCCTCCACTTT.

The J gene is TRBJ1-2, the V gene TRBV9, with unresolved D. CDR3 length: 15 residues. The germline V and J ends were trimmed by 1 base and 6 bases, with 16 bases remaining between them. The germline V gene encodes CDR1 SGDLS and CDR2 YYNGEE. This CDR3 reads CASSVNERSRDGYTF. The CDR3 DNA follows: TGTGCCAGCAGCGTAAATGAGCGGTCGCGGGATGGCTACACCTTC.

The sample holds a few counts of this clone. CDR3: CASSLAAGRGGETQYF. CDR3 sequence (DNA): TGCGCCAGCAGCTTGGCGGCAGGGCGAGGGGGAGAGACCCAGTACTTC. The chain links TRBV5-1 to TRBJ2-5; tentatively, D is TRBD1 (6 bases). CDR1 and CDR2 from the germline V gene are SGHRS and YFSETQ. The V and J ends lost 0 bases and 4 bases respectively, with 16 bases between them. CDR3 length equals 16 residues.

Here the CDR3 DNA reads TGTGCCAGCAGACGAGGACAGGGCCGCTACAATGAGCAGTTCTTC. Its protein product is CASRRGQGRYNEQFF. The chain has TRBV6-5 and TRBJ2-1; 8 bases align to TRBD1. V trimming: 6 bases; J trimming: 3 bases; junction bases outside the gene matches: 7. The length of the CDR3 is 15 residues. Per germline, CDR1 MNHEY and CDR2 SVGAGI.

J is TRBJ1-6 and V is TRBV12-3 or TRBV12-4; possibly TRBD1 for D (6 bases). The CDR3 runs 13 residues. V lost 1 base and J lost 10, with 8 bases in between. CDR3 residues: CASSLDRVSPLHF. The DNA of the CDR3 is TGTGCCAGCAGTTTAGACAGGGTCTCACCCCTCCACTTT.

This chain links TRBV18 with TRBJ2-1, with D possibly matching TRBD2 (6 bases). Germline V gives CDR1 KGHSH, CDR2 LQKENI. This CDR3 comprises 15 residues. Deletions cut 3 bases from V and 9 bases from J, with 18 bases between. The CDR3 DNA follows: TGTGCCAGCTCACCTATCCCGACTAGTATACGTGAGCAGTTCTTC. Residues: CASSPIPTSIREQFF.

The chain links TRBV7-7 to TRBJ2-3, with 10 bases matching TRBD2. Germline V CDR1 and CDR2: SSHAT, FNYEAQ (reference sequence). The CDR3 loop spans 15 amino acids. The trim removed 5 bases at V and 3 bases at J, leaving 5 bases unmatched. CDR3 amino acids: CASSKGLAMTDTQYF. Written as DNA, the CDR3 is TGTGCCAGCAGCAAGGGACTAGCGATGACAGATACGCAGTATTTT.

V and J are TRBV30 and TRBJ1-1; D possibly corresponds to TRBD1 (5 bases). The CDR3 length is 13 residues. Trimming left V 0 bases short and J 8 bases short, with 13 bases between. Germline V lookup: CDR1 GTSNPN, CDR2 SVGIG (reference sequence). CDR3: CAWSVQARTEAFF. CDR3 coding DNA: TGTGCCTGGAGTGTACAGGCGAGGACCGAAGCTTTCTTT. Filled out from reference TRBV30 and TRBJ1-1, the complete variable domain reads SQTIHQWPATLVQPVGSPLSLECTVEGTSNPNLYWYRQAAGRGLQLLFYSVGIGQISSEVPQNLSASRPQDRQFILSSKKLLLSDSGFYLCAWSVQARTEAFFGQGTRLTVV.

CDR3 residues: CASSISQGGAQPQHF. CDR3 DNA: TGTGCCAGTAGTATTAGTCAGGGTGGTGCGCAGCCCCAGCATTTT. This chain uses TRBV19 with TRBJ1-5, with TRBD1 as a possible D gene (5 bases). Germline V gene sequence: CDR1 LNHDA, CDR2 SQIVND (reference sequence). V lost 3 bases and J lost 7, with 16 bases in between. This CDR3 comprises 15 residues. Combining the CDR3 with reference TRBV19 and TRBJ1-5 gives the whole variable domain DGGITQSPKYLFRKEGQNVTLSCEQNLNHDAMYWYRQDPGQGLRLIYYSQIVNDFQKGDIAEGYSVSREKKESFPLTVTSAQKNPTAFYLCASSISQGGAQPQHFGDGTRLSIL.

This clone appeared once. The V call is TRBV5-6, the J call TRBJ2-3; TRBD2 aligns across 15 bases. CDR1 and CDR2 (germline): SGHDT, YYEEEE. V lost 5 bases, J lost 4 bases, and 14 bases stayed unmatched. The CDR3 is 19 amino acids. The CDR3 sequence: CASSLRTSGGAWSADTQYF. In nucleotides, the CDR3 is TGTGCCAGCAGTCTGCGGACTAGCGGGGGGGCATGGTCCGCAGATACGCAGTATTTT.

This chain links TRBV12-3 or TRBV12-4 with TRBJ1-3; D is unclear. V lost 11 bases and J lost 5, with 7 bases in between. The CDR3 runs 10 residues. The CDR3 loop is CAAYRNTIYF. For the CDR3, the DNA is TGTGCCGCGTACCGAAACACCATATATTTT.

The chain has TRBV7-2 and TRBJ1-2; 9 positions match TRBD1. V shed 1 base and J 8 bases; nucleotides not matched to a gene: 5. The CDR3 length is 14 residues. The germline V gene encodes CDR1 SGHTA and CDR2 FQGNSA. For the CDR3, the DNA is TGTGCCAGCAGCTTAGAACAGGGGGCGCGAGGCTACACCTTC. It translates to CASSLEQGARGYTF.